At least ten counts were recorded for the clone carrying this T cell receptor (beta chain). Its antigen is still unknown. V lost 7 bases and J lost 8, with 11 bases in between. The CDR3 has 11 amino acids. CDR1 and CDR2 from the germline V gene are LNHDA and SQIVND (reference sequence). The data belong to a study of early T cells in non-severe SARS-CoV-2 infection. Study summary: Sequenced material consisted of bulk RNA (from unsorted whole blood), and chains were unpaired. General study results and limits: Reliance on VDJdb matching favored anti-spike CD8 responses; private and CD4 specificities were missed.

Attached unique molecular identifiers marked individual cDNA molecules. TCRdb ran MiXCR on the 5' RACE reads and lists one entry per CDR3 protein. Altogether 55,000 to 70,000 distinct CDR3 sequences are present, 10% being singletons, with the ten largest covering 8.6%. Sequenced sample: whole blood. The chain uses TRBV19 and TRBJ1-2; D not certain. The sequence was collected from an adult who was a healthcare worker with PCR-confirmed SARS-CoV-2 infection or an uninfected control (not recorded which). The CDR3 is CASNEESGYTF. CDR3 DNA sequence: TGTGCCAGTAACGAAGAGAGCGGCTACACCTTC.